This TCR beta chain was profiled in a study of blood T cell repertoires in COVID-19. The wider study: PBMCs, B-cell-depleted T cells, or T cells provided the cDNA or gDNA that made up the material.

This CDR3 has 13 residues. The germline V gene has CDR1 MGHDK and CDR2 SYGVNS. How the authors handled the data: The assay estimated nucleated cells by amplifying reference gene primers. The data were produced by immunoSEQ multiplex PCR, yet TCRdb's version contains in-frame clones alone and is incomplete. The DNA gave D and trimming, while V, J and clone size come from that table. Of hundreds of thousands of clones in the sample, approximately 82% are singletons; the top ten hold 3% to 4%. Notes on this clone: One end of the junction does not line up with germline, which may come from a read error.

This receptor was taken from an elderly woman with acute or convalescent COVID-19. The material sequenced was peripheral blood. V usage is TRBV25-1 and J usage is TRBJ2-1; 10 bases agree with TRBD2. As DNA, the CDR3 is TGTGCCAGCAGTGATAGGTCTAGCGGGGGCCCCGTCTTC. This encodes CASSDRSSGGPVF.